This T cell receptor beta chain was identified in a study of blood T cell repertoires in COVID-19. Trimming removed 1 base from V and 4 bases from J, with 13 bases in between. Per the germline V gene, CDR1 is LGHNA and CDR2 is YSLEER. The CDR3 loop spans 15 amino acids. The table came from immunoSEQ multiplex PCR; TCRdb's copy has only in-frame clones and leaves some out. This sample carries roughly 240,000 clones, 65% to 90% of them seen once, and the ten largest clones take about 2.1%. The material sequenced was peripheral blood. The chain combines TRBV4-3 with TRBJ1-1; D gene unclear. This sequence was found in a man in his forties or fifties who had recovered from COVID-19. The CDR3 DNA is TGCGCCAGCAGCCAAGCCAGGTCCTCAGCCACTGAAGCTTTCTTT. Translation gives CASSQARSSATEAFF.